This T cell receptor beta chain was retrieved from a study of cytomegalovirus exposure and HLA in healthy donors. Study summary: A prior study identified approximately 120 million unique TCR beta sequences from about 200 million T cells. Assignment to the Caucasian-associated ancestry cluster applied to approximately 80% of the approximately 420 genotyped donors. Points from the study as a whole: For most TCR sequences rarity was the rule, although some public TCRs occurred in many donors. Serostatus for CMV was the only available immune exposure information.

This CDR3 is 16 amino acids long. Trimming cost V 2 bases and J 0 bases; bases outside gene matches: 3. Germline lookup yields CDR1 MNHEY and CDR2 SMNVEV (reference sequence). PCR used 60 Vbeta primers and 13 Jbeta primers. The assay was immunoSEQ multiplex PCR, and TCRdb's table has in-frame clones only and misses some. This sample has 90,000 to 110,000 clones, with 70% to 80% found just once. Concerning this clone: Its matching antigen is unknown.

This receptor was identified in a man aged 35 to 55 in good health and CMV-seronegative. The rearrangement links TRBV27 to TRBJ1-4, with 7 bases lining up with TRBD1. Input material: PBMCs. The CDR3 coding sequence is TGTGCCAGCAGTTTAGTGGGGACAGCAACTAATGAAAAACTGTTTTTT. Its protein is CASSLVGTATNEKLFF.